The 7 T cell receptor beta chains listed next were all sequenced from one sample in a study of T cell responses to AZD1222 COVID-19 vaccine. Assay used: immunoSEQ multiplex PCR; TCRdb lists only in-frame clones, some missing. The table has approximately 140,000 clones, around 92% seen once; the top ten hold 1.5% to 2%. This sample comprised peripheral blood, obtained 28 days after the second AZD1222 dose. Receptor source: an adult who received the AZD1222 COVID-19 vaccine.

The rearrangement joins TRBV6-1 to TRBJ1-6; no clear D. Germline lookup yields CDR1 MNHNS and CDR2 SASEGT. V was trimmed by 1 base and J by 9 bases, leaving 7 bases between them. CDR3 size: 13 residues. DNA for the CDR3: TGTGCCAGCAGTGAAGTTACCGTTTCACCCCTCCACTTT. Translated: CASSEVTVSPLHF.

The chain is built from TRBV13 and TRBJ1-5; D gene ambiguous. The CDR3 covers 16 residues. Germline CDR1 and CDR2: PRHDT and FYEKMQ (reference sequence). V was shortened by 0 bases and J by 2 bases, with 11 bases between the two germline ends. This chain's CDR3 is CASSLGPGRGNQPQHF. The CDR3 coding sequence is TGTGCCAGCAGCTTAGGTCCGGGTAGGGGCAATCAGCCCCAGCATTTT. The full variable domain, rest sourced from reference TRBV13 and TRBJ1-5, is AAGVIQSPRHLIKEKRETATLKCYPIPRHDTVYWYQQGPGQDPQFLISFYEKMQSDKGSIPDRFSAQQFSDYHSELNMSSLELGDSALYFCASSLGPGRGNQPQHFGDGTRLSIL.

DNA of the CDR3: TGTGCCAGCAGCCTTCAGGGGGCGCGGGGCTACACCTTC. As protein: CASSLQGARGYTF. This chain uses TRBV3-1 (or the pseudogene TRBV3-2) with TRBJ1-2; 8 bases map to TRBD1. The CDR3 is made up of 13 amino acids. Germline V CDR1 and CDR2: LGHDT, YNNKEL (reference sequence). V was clipped by 4 bases and J by 8 bases; unmatched bases: 6.

The chain couples TRBV27 to TRBJ1-1; unclear D gene. The CDR3 sequence is 18 residues long. Between the trimmed V and J ends, which lost 0 bases and 1 base, there was a span of 18 bases. Germline V gene data show CDR1 as MNHEY and CDR2 as SMNVEV (reference sequence). The DNA of the CDR3 is TGTGCCAGCAGTTTATCAGGAGGGAACCCATTCACGAACACTGAAGCTTTCTTT. Encoded protein: CASSLSGGNPFTNTEAFF.

The chain has TRBV6-2 or TRBV6-3 and TRBJ1-2; weak D call: TRBD1 (6 bases). The germline gives CDR1 MNHEY, CDR2 SVGEGT. The CDR3 is 16 residues long. The V end lost 2 bases, the J end lost 5 bases, and 18 bases lay between the germline ends. The chain's CDR3 is CASSYPGQPGSYGYTF. In DNA form, the CDR3 reads TGTGCCAGCAGTTACCCCGGACAGCCCGGATCATATGGCTACACCTTC.

The chain is built from TRBV5-1 and TRBJ2-1; 7 bases are shared with TRBD1. Per the germline V gene, CDR1 is SGHRS and CDR2 is YFSETQ. This CDR3 comprises 16 residues. The ends lost 4 bases at V and 5 bases at J; junction bases unmatched: 12. CDR3 region: CASSLGRDRTNNEQFF. CDR3 in DNA: TGCGCCAGCAGCCTCGGCCGGGACAGAACGAACAATGAGCAGTTCTTC.

The V and J genes are TRBV3-1 (or the pseudogene TRBV3-2) and TRBJ1-3, with D unresolved. Germline assignment: CDR1 LGHDT and CDR2 YNNKEL (reference sequence). V lost 1 base and J lost 7, with 5 bases in between. The CDR3 sequence is 12 residues long. Here the CDR3 reads CASSQGVNTIYF. DNA for the CDR3: TGTGCCAGCAGCCAAGGGGTGAACACCATATATTTT.